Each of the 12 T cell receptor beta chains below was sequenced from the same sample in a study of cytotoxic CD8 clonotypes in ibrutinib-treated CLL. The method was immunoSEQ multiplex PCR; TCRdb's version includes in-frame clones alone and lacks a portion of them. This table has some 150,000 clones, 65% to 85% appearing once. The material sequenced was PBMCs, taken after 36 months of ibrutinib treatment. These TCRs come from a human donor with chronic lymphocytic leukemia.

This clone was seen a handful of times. CDR3 DNA sequence: TGTGCCAGCAGCTTCGGACTAGCGGAAGAGACCCAGTACTTC. It encodes CASSFGLAEETQYF. V usage is TRBV9 and J usage is TRBJ2-5, with 10 bases identical to TRBD2. The CDR3 is 14 amino acids. CDR1 is SGDLS and CDR2 is YYNGEE in the germline V gene. Trimming at V came to 4 bases and at J to 3 bases, leaving 3 bases not matched to a gene.

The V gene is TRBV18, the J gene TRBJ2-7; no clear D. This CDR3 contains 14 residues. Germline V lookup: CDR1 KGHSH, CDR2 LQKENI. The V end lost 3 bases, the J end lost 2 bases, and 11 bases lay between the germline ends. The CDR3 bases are TGTGCCAGCTCACCTCGAGACAACACCTACGAGCAGTACTTC. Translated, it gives CASSPRDNTYEQYF.

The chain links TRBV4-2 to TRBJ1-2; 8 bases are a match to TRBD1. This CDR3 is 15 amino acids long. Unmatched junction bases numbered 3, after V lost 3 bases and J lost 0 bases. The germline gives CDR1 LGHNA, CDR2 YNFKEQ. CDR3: CASSHGDRTNYGYTF. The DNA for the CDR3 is TGTGCCAGCAGCCATGGGGACAGGACTAACTATGGCTACACCTTC.

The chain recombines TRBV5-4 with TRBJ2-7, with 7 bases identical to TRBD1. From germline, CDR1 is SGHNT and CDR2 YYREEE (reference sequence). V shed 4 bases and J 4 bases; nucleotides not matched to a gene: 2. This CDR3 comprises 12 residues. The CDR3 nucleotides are TGTGCCAGCAGCGGGGACAGTTACGAGCAGTACTTC. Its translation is CASSGDSYEQYF.

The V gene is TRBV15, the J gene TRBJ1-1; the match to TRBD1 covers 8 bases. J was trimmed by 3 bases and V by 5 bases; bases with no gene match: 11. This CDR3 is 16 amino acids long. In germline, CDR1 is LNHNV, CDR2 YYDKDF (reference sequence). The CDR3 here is CATSWTGPVGYTEAFF. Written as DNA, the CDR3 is TGTGCCACCAGCTGGACAGGGCCTGTGGGGTACACTGAAGCTTTCTTT.

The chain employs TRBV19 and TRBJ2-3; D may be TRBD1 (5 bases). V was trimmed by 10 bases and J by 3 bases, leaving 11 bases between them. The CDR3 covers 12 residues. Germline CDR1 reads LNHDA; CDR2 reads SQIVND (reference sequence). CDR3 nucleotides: TGTGCCAAGCCCCCAGGGACAGATACGCAGTATTTT. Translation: CAKPPGTDTQYF.

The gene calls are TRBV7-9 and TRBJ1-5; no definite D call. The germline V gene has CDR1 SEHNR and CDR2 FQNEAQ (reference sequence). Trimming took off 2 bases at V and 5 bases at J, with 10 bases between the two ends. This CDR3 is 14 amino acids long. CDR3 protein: CASSLLSGDQPQHF. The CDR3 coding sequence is TGTGCCAGCAGCTTATTGAGTGGCGATCAGCCCCAGCATTTT.

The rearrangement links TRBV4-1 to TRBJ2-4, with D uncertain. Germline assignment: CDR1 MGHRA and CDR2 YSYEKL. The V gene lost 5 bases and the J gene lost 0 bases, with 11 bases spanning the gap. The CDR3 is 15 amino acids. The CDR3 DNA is TGCGCCAGCAGCTCAAGACACCTAGCCAAAAACATTCAGTACTTC. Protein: CASSSRHLAKNIQYF.

The CDR3 here is CAVSNRDRGNEQFF. In nucleotides, the CDR3 is TGTGCCGTTTCCAACCGGGACCGGGGCAATGAGCAGTTCTTC. The V gene is TRBV19, the J gene TRBJ2-1; the D gene could be TRBD1 or TRBD2 (5 bases each). This CDR3 contains 14 residues. The ends were cut back, 11 bases at V and 6 bases at J, with 20 bases in the middle. Looked up from germline, CDR1 is LNHDA and CDR2 is SQIVND (reference sequence).

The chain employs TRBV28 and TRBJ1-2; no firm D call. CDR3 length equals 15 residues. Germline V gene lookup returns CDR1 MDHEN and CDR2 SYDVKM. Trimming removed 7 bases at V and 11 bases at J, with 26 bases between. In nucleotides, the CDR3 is TGTGCCAGCACCCTGGTAGTGACACAAGAAATTTGTTACACCTTC. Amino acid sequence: CASTLVVTQEICYTF.

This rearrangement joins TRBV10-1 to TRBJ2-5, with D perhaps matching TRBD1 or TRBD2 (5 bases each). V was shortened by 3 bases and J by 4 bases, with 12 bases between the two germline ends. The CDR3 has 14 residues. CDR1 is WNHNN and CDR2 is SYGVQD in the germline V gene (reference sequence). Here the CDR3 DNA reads TGCGCCAGCAGTGATTCTGGGACCCCAGAGACCCAGTACTTC. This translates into CASSDSGTPETQYF.

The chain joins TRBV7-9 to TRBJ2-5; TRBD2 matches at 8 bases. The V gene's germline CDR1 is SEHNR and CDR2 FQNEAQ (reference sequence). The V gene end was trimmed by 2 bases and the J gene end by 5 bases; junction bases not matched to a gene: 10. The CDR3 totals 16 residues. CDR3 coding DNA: TGTGCCAGCAGCTTAATGTCGGGACTAGGGAGGGAGACCCAGTACTTC. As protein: CASSLMSGLGRETQYF.